The clone carrying this T cell receptor (beta chain) showed up just a few times. This sample stems from a study of blood T cell repertoires in COVID-19. Study in general: Acute and convalescent COVID-19 samples came from the United States, Italy and Spain.

The table came from immunoSEQ multiplex PCR; TCRdb's copy has only in-frame clones and leaves some out. The table includes about 100,000 clones, more than 75% detected once. The sequence was collected from a man aged 60 to 69 with active or convalescent COVID-19. Sequenced sample: peripheral blood.

CDR3 sequence reads: CASSLAPSTETQYF. CDR3 DNA: TGCGCCAGCAGCTTGGCCCCCTCTACGGAGACCCAGTACTTC. The rearrangement links TRBV5-1 to TRBJ2-5, with no clear D. The CDR3 extends over 14 amino acids. Germline V gene data show CDR1 as SGHRS and CDR2 as YFSETQ. V was shortened by 0 bases and J by 5 bases, with 11 bases between the two germline ends. The variable domain in full, completed from reference TRBV5-1 and TRBJ2-5, reads KAGVTQTPRYLIKTRGQQVTLSCSPISGHRSVSWYQQTPGQGLQFLFEYFSETQRNKGNFPGRFSGRQFSNSRSEMNVSTLELGDSALYLCASSLAPSTETQYFGPGTRLLVL.